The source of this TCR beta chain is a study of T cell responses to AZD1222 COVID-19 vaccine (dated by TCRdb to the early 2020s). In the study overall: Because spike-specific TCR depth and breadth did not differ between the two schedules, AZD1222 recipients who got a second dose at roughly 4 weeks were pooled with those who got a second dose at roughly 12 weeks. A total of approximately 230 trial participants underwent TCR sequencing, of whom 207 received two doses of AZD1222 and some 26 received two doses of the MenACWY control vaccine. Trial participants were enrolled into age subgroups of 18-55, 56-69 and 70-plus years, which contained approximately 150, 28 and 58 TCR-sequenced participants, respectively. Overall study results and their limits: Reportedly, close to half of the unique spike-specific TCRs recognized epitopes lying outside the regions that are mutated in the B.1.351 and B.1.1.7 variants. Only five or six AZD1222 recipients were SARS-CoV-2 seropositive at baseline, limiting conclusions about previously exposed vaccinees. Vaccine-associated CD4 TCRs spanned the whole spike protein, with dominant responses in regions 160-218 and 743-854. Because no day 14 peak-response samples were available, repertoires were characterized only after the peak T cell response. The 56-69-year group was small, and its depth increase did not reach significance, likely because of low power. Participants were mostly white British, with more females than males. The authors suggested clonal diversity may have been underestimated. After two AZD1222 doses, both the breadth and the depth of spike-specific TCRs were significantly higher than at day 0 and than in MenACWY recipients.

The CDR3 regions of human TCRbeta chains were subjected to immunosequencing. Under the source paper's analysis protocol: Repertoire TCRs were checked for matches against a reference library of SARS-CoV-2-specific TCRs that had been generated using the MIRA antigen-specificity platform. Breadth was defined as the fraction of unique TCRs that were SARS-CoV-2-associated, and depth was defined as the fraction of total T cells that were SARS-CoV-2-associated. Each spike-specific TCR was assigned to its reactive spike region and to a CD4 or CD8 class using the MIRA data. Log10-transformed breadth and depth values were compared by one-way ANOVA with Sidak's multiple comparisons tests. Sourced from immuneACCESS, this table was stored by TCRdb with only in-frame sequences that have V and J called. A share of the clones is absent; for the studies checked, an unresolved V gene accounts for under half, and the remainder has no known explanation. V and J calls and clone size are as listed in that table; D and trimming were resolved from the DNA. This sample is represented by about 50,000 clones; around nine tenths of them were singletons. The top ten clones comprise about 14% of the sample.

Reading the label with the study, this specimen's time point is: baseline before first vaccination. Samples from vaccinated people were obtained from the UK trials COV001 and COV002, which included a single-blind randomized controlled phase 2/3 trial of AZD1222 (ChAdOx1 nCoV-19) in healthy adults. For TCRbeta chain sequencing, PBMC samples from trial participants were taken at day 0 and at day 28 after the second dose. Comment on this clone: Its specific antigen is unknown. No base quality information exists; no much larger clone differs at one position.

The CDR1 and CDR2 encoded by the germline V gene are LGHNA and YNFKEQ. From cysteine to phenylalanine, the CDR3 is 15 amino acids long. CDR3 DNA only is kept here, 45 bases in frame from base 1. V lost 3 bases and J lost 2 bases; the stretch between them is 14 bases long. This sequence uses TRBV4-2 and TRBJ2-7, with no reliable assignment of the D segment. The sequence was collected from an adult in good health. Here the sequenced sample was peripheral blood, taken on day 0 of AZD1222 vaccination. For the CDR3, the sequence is CASSQDLGDTYEQYF. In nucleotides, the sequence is TGTGCCAGCAGCCAGGACCTGGGCGACACCTACGAGCAGTACTTC.